A single sample is the source of the 18 T cell receptor beta chains below, sequenced in a study of OX40 agonist ivuxolimab in advanced cancers. TCRdb's copy holds only in-frame clones and misses some; the assay was immunoSEQ multiplex PCR. Here the sample spans roughly 100,000 clones, approximately 90% being singletons. Material: CD4+ or CD8+ T cells sorted from blood, obtained in a trial of the OX40 agonist ivuxolimab. These receptors originate from an adult with an advanced solid tumor such as melanoma, head and neck, liver or kidney cancer.

There are a few counts of this clone. The chain combines TRBV28 with TRBJ1-5; D is uncertain. In germline, CDR1 is MDHEN, CDR2 SYDVKM. V was pared by 5 bases and J by 4 bases, with 6 bases between. The CDR3 is 12 residues long. CDR3 protein: CASSMTNQPQHF. The CDR3 bases are TGTGCCAGCAGTATGACAAATCAGCCCCAGCATTTT.

This chain links TRBV19 with TRBJ1-1, with a weak D call TRBD1 (5 bases). Germline loops: CDR1 LNHDA, CDR2 SQIVND (reference sequence). V lost 5 bases to trimming and J lost 4 bases, with 17 bases between them. The CDR3 sequence is 15 residues long. Here the CDR3 reads CASSPAGRVFTEAFF. CDR3 nucleotides: TGTGCCAGTAGTCCCGCGGGACGGGTGTTCACTGAAGCTTTCTTT.

This chain uses TRBV11-2 with TRBJ1-6, with unresolved D. This CDR3 is 10 amino acids long. V gave up 4 bases and J gave up 14 bases, with 6 bases separating them. Germline assignment: CDR1 SGHAT and CDR2 FQNNGV. DNA for the CDR3: TGTGCCAGCAGCTCCGGTACCCTCCACTTT. This codes for CASSSGTLHF. The full variable domain, in which reference TRBV11-2 and TRBJ1-6 provide the parts outside the CDR3, is EAGVAQSPRYKIIEKRQSVAFWCNPISGHATLYWYQQILGQGPKLLIQFQNNGVVDDSQLPKDRFSAERLKGVDSTLKIQPAKLEDSAVYLCASSSGTLHFGNGTRLTVT.

V and J are TRBV27 and TRBJ1-1, with a possible D match to TRBD1 (5 bases). Germline lookup yields CDR1 MNHEY and CDR2 SMNVEV (reference sequence). Trimming left V 5 bases short and J 11 bases short, with 12 bases between. The CDR3 has 11 amino acids. The CDR3, as DNA: TGTGCCAGCAGTGGGGGGTGGGGGGCTTTCTTT. Protein sequence: CASSGGWGAFF.

The chain combines TRBV5-1 with TRBJ2-7; 11 bases align to TRBD1. This CDR3 comprises 14 residues. CDR1 is SGHRS, CDR2 YFSETQ, per germline. V lost 3 bases and J lost 5; bases outside the gene matches: 4. CDR3 coding DNA: TGCGCCAGCAGCTCGGGACAGGGGGGGGACGAGCAGTACTTC. Translated: CASSSGQGGDEQYF. The whole variable domain, filled in from reference TRBV5-1 and TRBJ2-7, reads KAGVTQTPRYLIKTRGQQVTLSCSPISGHRSVSWYQQTPGQGLQFLFEYFSETQRNKGNFPGRFSGRQFSNSRSEMNVSTLELGDSALYLCASSSGQGGDEQYFGPGTRLTVT.

The CDR3 spells CASSFFTGGQETQYF. As DNA, the CDR3 is TGTGCCAGCAGTTTCTTCACTGGAGGCCAAGAGACCCAGTACTTC. The chain uses TRBV27 and TRBJ2-5, with D maybe TRBD2 (5 bases). This CDR3 has 15 amino acids. Germline values: CDR1 MNHEY, CDR2 SMNVEV (reference sequence). V dropped 3 bases and J dropped 1 base, with 12 bases sitting between them.

The rearrangement links TRBV7-6 to TRBJ2-7; D unresolved. CDR1 is SGHVS, CDR2 FNYEAQ, per germline. This CDR3 is 14 amino acids long. Trimming removed 1 base from V and 0 bases from J, with 7 bases in between. CDR3 sequence (DNA): TGTGCCAGCAGCTTAGTCCAGGACTCCTACGAGCAGTACTTC. It yields the protein CASSLVQDSYEQYF.

The rearrangement joins TRBV5-1 to TRBJ1-2, with 9 positions matching TRBD1. J gave up 6 bases and V 5 bases, and 8 bases lay outside the gene matches. The CDR3 has 14 amino acids. CDR1 and CDR2 from the germline V gene are SGHRS and YFSETQ. The CDR3 loop reads CASSDRGMGDGYTF. The CDR3 DNA follows: TGCGCCAGCAGTGACAGGGGGATGGGTGATGGCTACACCTTC. Full variable domain (remainder filled in from reference TRBV5-1 and TRBJ1-2): KAGVTQTPRYLIKTRGQQVTLSCSPISGHRSVSWYQQTPGQGLQFLFEYFSETQRNKGNFPGRFSGRQFSNSRSEMNVSTLELGDSALYLCASSDRGMGDGYTFGSGTRLTVV.

Turning to this clone: One junction end disagrees with the germline gene, perhaps due to a read error. The chain uses TRBV7-7 and TRBJ2-1; either TRBD1 or TRBD2 may supply D (5 bases each). CDR3 length: 16 residues. CDR1 is SSHAT and CDR2 is FNYEAQ in the germline V gene (reference sequence). The CDR3 region has the DNA TGTGCTAGCAGCCAGGGACCCTCTGAACCCTACAATGAGCAGTTCTTC. Encoded protein: CASSQGPSEPYNEQFF.

The chain employs TRBV9 and TRBJ2-3; D remains unclear. CDR1 and CDR2 (germline): SGDLS, YYNGEE. V dropped 1 base and J dropped 0 bases, with 3 bases sitting between them. CDR3 size: 13 residues. The CDR3 DNA reads TGTGCCAGCAGCGTATCTAGCACAGATACGCAGTATTTT. It encodes CASSVSSTDTQYF.

The V call is TRBV21-1, the J call TRBJ2-5. The DNA end is more similar to TRBJ2-7, so the J call may be wrong. TRBV21-1 is a listed pseudogene. The CDR3 extends over 13 amino acids. CDR3 in DNA: TGTGCCAGCAGCAATGGGGGTCTCTACGAGCAGTACTTC. It specifies CASSNGGLYEQYF.

The chain recombines TRBV7-8 with TRBJ2-7; unclear D gene. V gave up 1 base and J gave up 0 bases, with 13 bases separating them. CDR1 and CDR2 (germline): SGHVS, FQNEAQ. This CDR3 is 16 amino acids long. The CDR3 region is CASSLDWRRLSYEQYF. CDR3 sequence (DNA): TGTGCCAGCAGCTTAGACTGGCGGCGACTCTCCTACGAGCAGTACTTC.

The CDR3 coding sequence is TGTGCCAGCAGTTTTTCAGAGAACACTGAAGCTTTCTTT. Translated: CASSFSENTEAFF. The V gene is TRBV27, the J gene TRBJ1-1, with D uncertain. Germline-derived CDR1 and CDR2 are MNHEY and SMNVEV (reference sequence). The CDR3 is made up of 13 amino acids. V shed 3 bases and J shed 1 base, with 6 bases lying between them.

The chain combines TRBV6-4 with TRBJ2-1; D gene unclear. V gave up 2 bases and J gave up 0 bases, with 8 bases separating them. This CDR3 is built from 15 residues. Germline assignment: CDR1 MRHNA and CDR2 SNTAGT. Here the CDR3 DNA reads TGTGCCAGCAGTGACAGGGTTGGCTCCTACAATGAGCAGTTCTTC. Amino acid sequence: CASSDRVGSYNEQFF.

The chain combines TRBV7-2 with TRBJ2-7; D is uncertain. Germline-derived CDR1 and CDR2 are SGHTA and FQGNSA. The germline V and J ends were trimmed by 2 bases and 4 bases, with 15 bases remaining between them. The CDR3 has 15 residues. The CDR3 nucleotides read TGTGCCAGCAGCTTATTGTCACTACCCCAATACGAGCAGTACTTC. Protein sequence: CASSLLSLPQYEQYF.

This rearrangement joins TRBV27 to TRBJ1-1; no firm D call. This CDR3 region has 14 residues. V lost 5 bases and J 0 bases, leaving 10 bases between the germline ends. CDR1 MNHEY and CDR2 SMNVEV come from the germline V gene (reference sequence). The CDR3 here is CASSLQLMNTEAFF. Written as DNA, the CDR3 is TGTGCCAGCAGTCTCCAGCTCATGAACACTGAAGCTTTCTTT.

The V call is TRBV5-4, the J call TRBJ2-5; TRBD2 matches at 11 bases. Germline assignment: CDR1 SGHNT and CDR2 YYREEE (reference sequence). V lost 3 bases and J lost 5; bases outside the gene matches: 6. The CDR3 spans 15 residues. CDR3 nucleotide sequence: TGTGCCAGCAGCTCCAGACTAGCGGGGCATGAGACCCAGTACTTC. Amino acids: CASSSRLAGHETQYF.

This chain uses TRBV5-1 with TRBJ2-5; the D gene could be TRBD1 or TRBD2 (5 bases each). Per the germline V gene, CDR1 is SGHRS and CDR2 is YFSETQ. The CDR3 spans 14 residues. The V gene lost 0 bases and the J gene lost 4 bases, with 10 bases spanning the gap. The CDR3 coding sequence is TGCGCCAGCAGCTTGGCCTCGGGGCGAGAGACCCAGTACTTC. Translated: CASSLASGRETQYF. The complete variable domain, with remaining parts taken from reference TRBV5-1 and TRBJ2-5, reads KAGVTQTPRYLIKTRGQQVTLSCSPISGHRSVSWYQQTPGQGLQFLFEYFSETQRNKGNFPGRFSGRQFSNSRSEMNVSTLELGDSALYLCASSLASGRETQYFGPGTRLLVL.